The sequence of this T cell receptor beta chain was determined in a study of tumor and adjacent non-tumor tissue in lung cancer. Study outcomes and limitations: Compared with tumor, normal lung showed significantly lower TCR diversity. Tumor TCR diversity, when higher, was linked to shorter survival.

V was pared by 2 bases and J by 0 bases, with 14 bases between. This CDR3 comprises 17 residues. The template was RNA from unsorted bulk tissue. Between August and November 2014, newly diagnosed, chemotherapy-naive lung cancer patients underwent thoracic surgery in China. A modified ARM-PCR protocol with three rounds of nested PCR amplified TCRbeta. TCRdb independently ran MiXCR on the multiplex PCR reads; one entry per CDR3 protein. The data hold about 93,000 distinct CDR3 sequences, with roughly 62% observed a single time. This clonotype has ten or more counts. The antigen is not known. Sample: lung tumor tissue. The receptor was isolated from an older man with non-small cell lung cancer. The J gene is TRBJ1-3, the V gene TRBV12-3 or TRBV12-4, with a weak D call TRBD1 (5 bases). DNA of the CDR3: TGTGCCAGCAGTTTACCGGGACCGACCAACTCTGGAAACACCATATATTTT. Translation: CASSLPGPTNSGNTIYF.